This TCR beta chain was sequenced in a study of response to subunit inactivated influenza vaccine. General study points: Authors suggested each seasonal flu vaccination may recruit only limited numbers of new T cells.

MiXCR, applied by TCRdb to the RT-PCR reads, yields one record per CDR3 protein. The sample includes roughly 760,000 distinct CDR3 sequences, 21% of them seen just once. V was shortened by 3 bases and J by 0 bases, with 28 bases between the two germline ends. The CDR3 has 21 amino acids. As concerns this clonotype: Its specificity is not known.

Specimen: PBMCs from blood, collected more than 4 days after vaccination. This receptor was obtained from a man aged 50-59 years who received an inactivated influenza vaccine. This chain connects TRBV12-3 or TRBV12-4 to TRBJ2-3; tentatively, D is TRBD2 (6 bases). The CDR3 DNA is TGTGCCAGCAGTTTCGGCCGTGTGGGACTCCGAGCCGGTTCTAGCACAGATACGCAGTATTTT. It is translated as CASSFGRVGLRAGSSTDTQYF.